This TCR beta chain was captured in a study of T cell responses to AZD1222 COVID-19 vaccine. Across the study: The study pooled second doses at about 4 or about 12 weeks.

Comments on this clone: As yet, its antigen is unknown.

Method: immunoSEQ multiplex PCR; TCRdb's copy keeps in-frame clones and lacks some. The sample has about 150,000 clones; around nine tenths are singletons. Study-wide results and limits: Donors were largely white British and mainly female; clonal diversity was possibly underestimated. Receipt of two AZD1222 doses was followed by a rise in Spike-specific TCR breadth and depth.

The germline gives CDR1 SGHAT, CDR2 FQNNGV. This CDR3 region has 13 residues. V shed 4 bases and J shed 11 bases, with 17 bases lying between them. This rearrangement joins TRBV11-2 to TRBJ1-1; tentative D call: TRBD1 (5 bases). The sample here was peripheral blood, taken on day 0 of AZD1222 vaccination. The sequence came from an adult in good health. The CDR3 nucleotides are TGTGCCAGCAGCTCACCGGGGGTACCTGGGGCTTTCTTT. Protein product: CASSSPGVPGAFF.